This T cell receptor beta chain was observed in a study of type 1 regulatory T cells. About the research overall: T-allo10 is a Tr1-enriched, alloantigen-specific CD4 T cell product made in vitro. General study findings and limits: Compared with non-Tr1 cells, Tr1 cells showed a narrower TCR repertoire.

In TCRdb, the reads were re-called with MiXCR into one record per CDR3 protein. The sample consists of about 62,000 distinct CDR3 sequences, roughly two thirds of them appearing once. Notes on this clonotype: Its antigen is unidentified. At one boundary the junction diverges from the germline segment, which might be a read error.

The CDR3 totals 12 residues. Germline V CDR1 and CDR2: DFQATT, SNEGSKA (reference sequence). The sample was cultured non-Tr1 T cells, either the whole culture or a sorted T cell fraction (not recorded which). V gene TRBV20-1 combines with J gene TRBJ2-7; D is undetermined. The receptor was isolated from a human donor in good health. CDR3 residues: CSAVPNSFEQYF. DNA for the CDR3: TGCAGTGCTGTCCCCAACTCCTTCGAGCAGTACTTC.